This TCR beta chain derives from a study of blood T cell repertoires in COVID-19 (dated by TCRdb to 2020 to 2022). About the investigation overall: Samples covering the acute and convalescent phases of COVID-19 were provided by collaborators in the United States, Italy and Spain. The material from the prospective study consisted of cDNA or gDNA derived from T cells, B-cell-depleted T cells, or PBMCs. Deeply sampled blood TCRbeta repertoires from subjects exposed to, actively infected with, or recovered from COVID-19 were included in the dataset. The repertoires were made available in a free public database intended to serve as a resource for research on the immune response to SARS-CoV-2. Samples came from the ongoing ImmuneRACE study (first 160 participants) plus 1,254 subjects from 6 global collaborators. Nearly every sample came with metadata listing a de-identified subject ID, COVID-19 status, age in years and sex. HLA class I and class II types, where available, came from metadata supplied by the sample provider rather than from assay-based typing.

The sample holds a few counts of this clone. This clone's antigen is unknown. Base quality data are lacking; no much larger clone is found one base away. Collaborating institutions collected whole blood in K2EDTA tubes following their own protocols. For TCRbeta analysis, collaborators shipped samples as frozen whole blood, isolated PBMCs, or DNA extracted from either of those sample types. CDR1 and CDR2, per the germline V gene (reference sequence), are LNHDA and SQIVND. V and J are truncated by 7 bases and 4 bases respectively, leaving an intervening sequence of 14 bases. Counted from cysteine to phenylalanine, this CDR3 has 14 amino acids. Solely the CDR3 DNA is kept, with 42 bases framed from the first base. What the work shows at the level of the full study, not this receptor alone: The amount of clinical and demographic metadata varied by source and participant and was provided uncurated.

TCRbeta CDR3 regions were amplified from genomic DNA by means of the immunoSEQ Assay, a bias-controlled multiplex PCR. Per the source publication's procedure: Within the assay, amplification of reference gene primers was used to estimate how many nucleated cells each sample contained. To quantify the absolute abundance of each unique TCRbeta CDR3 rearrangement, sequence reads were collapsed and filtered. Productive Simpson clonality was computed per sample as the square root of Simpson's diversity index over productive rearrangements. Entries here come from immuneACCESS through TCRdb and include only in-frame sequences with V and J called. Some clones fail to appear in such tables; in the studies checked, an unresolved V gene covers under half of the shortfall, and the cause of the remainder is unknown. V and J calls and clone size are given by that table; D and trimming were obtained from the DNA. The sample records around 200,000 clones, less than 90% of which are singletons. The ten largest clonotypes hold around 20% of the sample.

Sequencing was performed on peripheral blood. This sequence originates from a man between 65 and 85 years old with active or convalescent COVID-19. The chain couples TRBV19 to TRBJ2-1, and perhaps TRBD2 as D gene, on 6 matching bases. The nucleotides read TGTGCCAGTAAGGCTGGCGGGGAATACAATGAGCAGTTCTTC. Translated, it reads CASKAGGEYNEQFF.